This T cell receptor (beta chain) was documented in a study of T cells in Graves' hyperthyroidism and ophthalmopathy. The source material, RNA transcripts, was used to amplify TCR beta CDR3 regions. Using the HTBI primer set, a first-round RT-PCR was run on the TCR CDR3. TCRdb independently ran MiXCR on the multiplex PCR reads; one entry per CDR3 protein. This table has 250,000 to 400,000 distinct CDR3 sequences, roughly an eighth appearing once. This clonotype was picked up many times. The CDR3 sequence is 14 residues long. From germline, CDR1 is MNHEY and CDR2 SMNVEV (reference sequence). V was trimmed by 7 bases and J by 5 bases, leaving 14 bases between them. Thyroid ultrasound and orbital computed tomography, with clinical symptoms and serum thyroxine and TRAb, informed diagnoses.

The sequencing input was blood. This sequence originates from a woman in her thirties or forties with Graves' ophthalmopathy. The chain uses TRBV27 and TRBJ2-2; maybe TRBD2 (6 bases). CDR3 residues: CASTPRLVTGELFF. CDR3 nucleotides: TGTGCCAGCACCCCACGACTAGTGACCGGGGAGCTGTTTTTT.